The next 20 T cell receptor beta chains were all read from a single sample in a study of blood T cell repertoires in COVID-19. Clones were sequenced by immunoSEQ multiplex PCR, and TCRdb holds only the in-frame ones, with some missing. The sample lists approximately 160,000 clones; approximately 86% were seen once. The sample comprised peripheral blood. The source of these receptors is a man aged 60 to 69 who had recovered from COVID-19.

The sample holds a few counts of this clone. This sequence joins TRBV7-3 and TRBJ2-1; D remains ambiguous. V gave up 2 bases and J gave up 4 bases, with 6 bases separating them. This CDR3 has 13 amino acids. Germline V gene sequence: CDR1 SGHTA, CDR2 FQGTGA. CDR3 protein: CASSLGRYNEQFF. CDR3 nucleotide sequence: TGTGCCAGCAGCTTAGGCAGGTACAATGAGCAGTTCTTC.

The rearrangement links TRBV7-3 to TRBJ2-5; TRBD2 aligns across 10 bases. Trimming took 5 bases from V and 5 from J; bases not matched to a gene: 8. Germline loops: CDR1 SGHTA, CDR2 FQGTGA. There are 15 residues in the CDR3. The CDR3 region has the DNA TGTGCCAGCAGCGAGTTAGCGGGGGGAGGCGAGACCCAGTACTTC. Protein sequence: CASSELAGGGETQYF.

The chain joins TRBV18 to TRBJ2-2; 9 bases agree with TRBD1. Losses at the gene ends were 3 bases for V and 5 bases for J; bases not matched to a gene: 10. Germline lookup yields CDR1 KGHSH and CDR2 LQKENI. This CDR3 has 17 amino acids. CDR3 DNA: TGTGCCAGCTCACCTAAGTGGACAGGGGCCGAAACCGGGGAGCTGTTTTTT. It codes for CASSPKWTGAETGELFF.

The chain carries TRBV7-2 and TRBJ2-1; TRBD2 aligns across 8 bases. CDR1 and CDR2 from the germline V gene are SGHTA and FQGNSA. V lost 6 bases and J lost 10; bases outside the gene matches: 11. The CDR3 runs 14 residues. This chain's CDR3 is CASSSIAGSSEQFF. The CDR3 DNA sequence: TGTGCCAGCAGTTCTATAGCGGGGTCTAGCGAGCAGTTCTTC.

The chain is built from TRBV5-4 and TRBJ1-1, with D tentatively TRBD1 (5 bases). Trimming removed 1 base from V and 4 bases from J, with 8 bases in between. The CDR3 spans 13 residues. CDR1 and CDR2 (germline): SGHNT, YYREEE (reference sequence). The CDR3 nucleotides are TGTGCCAGCAGCTTGCCAGGGCCCACTGAAGCTTTCTTT. It yields the protein CASSLPGPTEAFF.

CDR3 nucleotides: TGTGCCTCCAGGGCCGAACGGGGCACAGATACGCAGTATTTT. Translated: CASRAERGTDTQYF. The chain is built from TRBV6-5 and TRBJ2-3, with a possible D match to TRBD1 (5 bases). The CDR3 runs to 14 residues. Germline V gives CDR1 MNHEY, CDR2 SVGAGI. Trimming removed 11 bases at V and 1 base at J, with 16 bases between.

Comments on this clone: Other DNA variants within this sample encode the same CDR3. The chain combines TRBV9 with TRBJ2-1; TRBD2 matches 7 bases. V was clipped by 2 bases and J by 0 bases; unmatched bases: 5. Germline V CDR1 and CDR2: SGDLS, YYNGEE. The CDR3 covers 16 residues. CDR3 amino acids: CASSVLGGSSYNEQFF. For the CDR3, the DNA is TGTGCCAGCAGCGTGTTGGGGGGGTCCTCCTACAATGAGCAGTTCTTC.

This chain connects TRBV7-6 to TRBJ1-2; 9 bases match TRBD1. This CDR3 is built from 15 residues. Looked up from germline, CDR1 is SGHVS and CDR2 is FNYEAQ. J gave up 7 bases and V 0 bases, and 6 bases lay outside the gene matches. The CDR3 nucleotides read TGTGCCAGCAGCTTAGCGACACAGGGGGCTCGTGGCTACACCTTC. The encoded protein is CASSLATQGARGYTF.

CDR3 DNA sequence: TGTGCCAGCAGCTTAAGGAAGGCTAGCGGACAAGAGACCCAGTACTTC. Protein product: CASSLRKASGQETQYF. The chain recombines TRBV7-3 with TRBJ2-5, with 7 bases that match TRBD2. This CDR3 has 16 residues. The germline CDR1 and CDR2 sequences are SGHTA and FQGTGA. V dropped 1 base and J dropped 2; count of bases not matched to a gene: 7. Filled out from reference TRBV7-3 and TRBJ2-5, the complete variable domain reads GAGVSQTPSNKVTEKGKYVELRCDPISGHTALYWYRQSLGQGPEFLIYFQGTGAADDSGLPNDRFFAVRPEGSVSTLKIQRTERGDSAVYLCASSLRKASGQETQYFGPGTRLLVL.

The chain recombines TRBV6-4 with TRBJ2-2; D remains ambiguous. Germline V gives CDR1 MRHNA, CDR2 SNTAGT. V was pared by 4 bases and J by 1 base, with 4 bases between. The CDR3 runs 13 residues. Written as DNA, the CDR3 is TGTGCCAGCAGTGCGGGGAACACCGGGGAGCTGTTTTTT. As protein: CASSAGNTGELFF.

The genes are TRBV7-2 and TRBJ2-5; tentative D call: TRBD2 (5 bases). The CDR3 sequence is 12 residues long. Trimming shortened V by 6 bases and J by 5 bases, and 10 bases separated the two germline ends. Looked up from germline, CDR1 is SGHTA and CDR2 is FQGNSA. The chain's CDR3 is CASRRVGETQYF. In nucleotides, the CDR3 is TGTGCCAGCAGGCGGGTCGGGGAGACCCAGTACTTC. Supplemented by reference TRBV7-2 and TRBJ2-5, the full variable domain reads GAGVSQSPSNKVTEKGKDVELRCDPISGHTALYWYRQSLGQGLEFLIYFQGNSAPDKSGLPSDRFSAERTGGSVSTLTIQRTQQEDSAVYLCASRRVGETQYFGPGTRLLVL.

This CDR3 is CASSEYGEDTEAFF. The CDR3 DNA reads as TGTGCCAGCAGTGAATACGGGGAGGATACTGAAGCTTTCTTT. The V and J genes are TRBV25-1 and TRBJ1-1; D unresolved. The germline V gene has CDR1 MGHDK and CDR2 SYGVNS. The length of the CDR3 is 14 residues. V gave up 0 bases and J gave up 5 bases, with 10 bases separating them.

This rearrangement joins TRBV19 to TRBJ1-2; D not certain. This CDR3 is 12 amino acids long. V shed 3 bases and J shed 10 bases, with 12 bases lying between them. Germline V gene sequence: CDR1 LNHDA, CDR2 SQIVND (reference sequence). The CDR3 is CASSMIDGDYTF. CDR3 sequence (DNA): TGTGCCAGTAGTATGATAGACGGAGACTACACCTTC.

V is TRBV21-1 and J is TRBJ2-7; TRBD1 is the table's D call, not checked against the DNA. TRBV21-1 counts as a pseudogene. The CDR3 spans 14 residues. The CDR3 DNA follows: TGTGCCAGCAGCAAAGATGGGCAGGTCTACGAGCAGTACTTC. This encodes CASSKDGQVYEQYF.

The J gene is TRBJ2-7, the V gene TRBV7-2; 9 bases agree with TRBD2. CDR3 length equals 17 residues. Per the germline V gene, CDR1 is SGHTA and CDR2 is FQGNSA. Trimming removed 3 bases from V and 0 bases from J; junction bases left unmatched: 9. The CDR3 protein is CASSFSRGGFSSYEQYF. The DNA for the CDR3 is TGTGCCAGCAGCTTCTCGCGGGGGGGCTTTAGCTCCTACGAGCAGTACTTC.

This chain links TRBV6-2 or TRBV6-3 with TRBJ2-3; 8 bases map to TRBD1. The V gene end was trimmed by 5 bases and the J gene end by 2 bases; junction bases not matched to a gene: 3. CDR3 size: 14 residues. From germline, CDR1 is MNHEY and CDR2 SVGEGT. The chain's CDR3 is CASSDRGHTDTQYF. CDR3 coding DNA: TGTGCCAGCAGTGACAGGGGTCACACAGATACGCAGTATTTT.

The chain carries TRBV7-2 and TRBJ1-2; D possibly corresponds to TRBD1 (5 bases). V was clipped by 1 base and J by 4 bases, with 19 bases between them. This CDR3 spans 17 amino acids. The V gene's germline CDR1 is SGHTA and CDR2 FQGNSA. CDR3 protein: CASSLVGGPGVSYGYTF. The CDR3 DNA is TGTGCCAGCAGCTTAGTTGGAGGGCCGGGGGTTAGCTATGGCTACACCTTC.

V and J are TRBV18 and TRBJ2-1, with D perhaps TRBD1 (5 bases). The V and J ends lost 2 bases and 10 bases respectively, with 9 bases between them. The CDR3 runs to 12 residues. Germline CDR1 KGHSH, CDR2 LQKENI. The CDR3 sequence is CASSPEDREQFF. Here the CDR3 DNA reads TGTGCCAGCTCACCAGAAGACAGAGAGCAGTTCTTC.

The chain carries TRBV18 and TRBJ1-2; tentative D call: TRBD1 (5 bases). CDR3 length: 13 amino acids. Germline-derived CDR1 and CDR2 are KGHSH and LQKENI. Trimming took 6 bases from V and 2 from J, leaving 10 bases between them. The CDR3 DNA sequence: TGTGCCAGCTCCATGGGGGGGAACTATGGCTACACCTTC. Amino acids: CASSMGGNYGYTF.

The chain recombines TRBV5-6 with TRBJ1-1; 8 bases map to TRBD1. Germline CDR1 SGHDT, CDR2 YYEEEE. The V and J ends lost 4 bases and 7 bases, in that order; junction bases with no gene match: 9. The CDR3 sequence is 14 residues long. In DNA, the CDR3 is TGTGCCAGCAGCCATTGGACAGGGATTAATGAAGCTTTCTTT. This gives the protein CASSHWTGINEAFF. Full variable domain (rest looked up from reference TRBV5-6 and TRBJ1-1): DAGVTQSPTHLIKTRGQQVTLRCSPKSGHDTVSWYQQALGQGPQFIFQYYEEEERQRGNFPDRFSGHQFPNYSSELNVNALLLGDSALYLCASSHWTGINEAFFGQGTRLTVV.